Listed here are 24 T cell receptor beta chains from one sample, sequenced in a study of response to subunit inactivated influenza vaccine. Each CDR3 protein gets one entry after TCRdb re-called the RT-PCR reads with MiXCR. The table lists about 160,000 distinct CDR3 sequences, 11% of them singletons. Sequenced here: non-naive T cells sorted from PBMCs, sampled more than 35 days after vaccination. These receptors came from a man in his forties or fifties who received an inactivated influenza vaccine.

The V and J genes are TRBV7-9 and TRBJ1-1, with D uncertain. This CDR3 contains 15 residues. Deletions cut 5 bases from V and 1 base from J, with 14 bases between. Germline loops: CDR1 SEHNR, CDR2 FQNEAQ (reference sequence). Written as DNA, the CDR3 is TGTGCCAGCAGCCCGAGTGGAAGAGGGAACACTGAAGCTTTCTTT. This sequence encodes CASSPSGRGNTEAFF.

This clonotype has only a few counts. The CDR3 loop is CASSSIGIPTGELFF. In DNA, the CDR3 is TGTGCCAGCAGCTCTATTGGGATCCCCACCGGGGAGCTGTTTTTT. The chain combines TRBV9 with TRBJ2-2; D is undetermined. The CDR3 runs 15 residues. Trimming shortened V by 4 bases and J by 4 bases, and 14 bases separated the two germline ends. Germline lookup yields CDR1 SGDLS and CDR2 YYNGEE.

The CDR3 sequence is CASSLWPYQRERSYNEQFF. In DNA, the CDR3 is TGTGCCAGCAGTTTATGGCCCTATCAGCGGGAGAGGTCCTACAATGAGCAGTTCTTC. The genes are TRBV27 and TRBJ2-1; 8 nucleotides align to TRBD2. The germline V gene has CDR1 MNHEY and CDR2 SMNVEV (reference sequence). J lost 1 base, V lost 1 base, and 12 bases had no gene match. The CDR3 sequence is 19 residues long.

The CDR3, as DNA: TGTGCCAGCAGTATAAGACAGGGGTTAGGTTCGGCCCCCTCGACACGGAGACAAGAGACCCAGTACTTC. Amino acid sequence: CASSIRQGLGSAPSTRRQETQYF. The chain employs TRBV12-3 or TRBV12-4 and TRBJ2-5; TRBD1 matches 8 bases. Trimming cost V 5 bases and J 2 bases; bases outside gene matches: 31. There are 23 residues in the CDR3.

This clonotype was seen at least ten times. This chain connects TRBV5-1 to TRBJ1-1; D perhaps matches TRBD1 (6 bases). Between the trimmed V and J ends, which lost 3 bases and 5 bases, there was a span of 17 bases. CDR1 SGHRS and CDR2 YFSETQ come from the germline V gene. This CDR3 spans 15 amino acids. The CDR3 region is CASSSRQAGGTEAFF. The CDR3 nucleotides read TGCGCCAGCAGCTCACGACAGGCCGGAGGGACTGAAGCTTTCTTT. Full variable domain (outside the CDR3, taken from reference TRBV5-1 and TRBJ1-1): KAGVTQTPRYLIKTRGQQVTLSCSPISGHRSVSWYQQTPGQGLQFLFEYFSETQRNKGNFPGRFSGRQFSNSRSEMNVSTLELGDSALYLCASSSRQAGGTEAFFGQGTRLTVV.

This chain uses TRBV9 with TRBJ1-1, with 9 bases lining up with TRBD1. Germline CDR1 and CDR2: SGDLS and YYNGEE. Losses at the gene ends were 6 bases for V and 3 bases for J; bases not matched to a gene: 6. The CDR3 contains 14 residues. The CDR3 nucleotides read TGTGCCAGCACAACAGGGGGCACGGACACTGAAGCTTTCTTT. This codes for CASTTGGTDTEAFF.

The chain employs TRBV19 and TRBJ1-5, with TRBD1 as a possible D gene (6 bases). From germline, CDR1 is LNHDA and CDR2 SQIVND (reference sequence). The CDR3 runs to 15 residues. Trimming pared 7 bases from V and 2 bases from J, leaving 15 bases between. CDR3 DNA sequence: TGTGCCAGTATCCCCACAGGGAGGCGCAATCAGCCCCAGCATTTT. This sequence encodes CASIPTGRRNQPQHF. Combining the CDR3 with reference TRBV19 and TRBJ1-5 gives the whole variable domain DGGITQSPKYLFRKEGQNVTLSCEQNLNHDAMYWYRQDPGQGLRLIYYSQIVNDFQKGDIAEGYSVSREKKESFPLTVTSAQKNPTAFYLCASIPTGRRNQPQHFGDGTRLSIL.

The CDR3 DNA is TGTGCCAGCAGCCAAGCCCTGGGGGGGGGCCTCGCAGATACGCAGTATTTT. This codes for CASSQALGGGLADTQYF. The chain has TRBV16 and TRBJ2-3; the D gene is possibly TRBD2 (7 bases). The V gene lost 2 bases and the J gene lost 4 bases, with 19 bases spanning the gap. Germline V gene sequence: CDR1 KGHSY, CDR2 FQNENV. The CDR3 is 17 amino acids.

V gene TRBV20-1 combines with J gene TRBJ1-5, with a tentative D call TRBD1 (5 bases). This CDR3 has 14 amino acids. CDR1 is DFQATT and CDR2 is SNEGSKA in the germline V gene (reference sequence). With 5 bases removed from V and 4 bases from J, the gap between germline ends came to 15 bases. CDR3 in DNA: TGCAGTGCTCCAAGGGCGGGGGGGAATCAGCCCCAGCATTTT. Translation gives CSAPRAGGNQPQHF.

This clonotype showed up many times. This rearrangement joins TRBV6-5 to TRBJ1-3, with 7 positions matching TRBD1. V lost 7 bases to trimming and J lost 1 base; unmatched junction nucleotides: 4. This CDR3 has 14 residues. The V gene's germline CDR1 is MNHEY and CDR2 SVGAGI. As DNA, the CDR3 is TGTGCCAGCACCCAGACAGGGTCTGGAAACACCATATATTTT. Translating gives CASTQTGSGNTIYF.

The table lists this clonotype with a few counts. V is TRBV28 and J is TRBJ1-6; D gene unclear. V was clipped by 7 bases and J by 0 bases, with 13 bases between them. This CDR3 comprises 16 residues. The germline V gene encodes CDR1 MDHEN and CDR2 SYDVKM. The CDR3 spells CASTVQSSSYNSPLHF. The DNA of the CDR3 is TGTGCCAGCACCGTACAGTCCAGCTCCTATAATTCACCCCTCCACTTT.

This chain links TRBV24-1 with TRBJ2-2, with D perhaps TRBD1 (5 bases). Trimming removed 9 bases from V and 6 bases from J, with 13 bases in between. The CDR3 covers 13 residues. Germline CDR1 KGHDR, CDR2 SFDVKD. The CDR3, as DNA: TGTGCCACCGCTCAGGGTCTGGCCGGGGAGCTGTTTTTT. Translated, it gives CATAQGLAGELFF.

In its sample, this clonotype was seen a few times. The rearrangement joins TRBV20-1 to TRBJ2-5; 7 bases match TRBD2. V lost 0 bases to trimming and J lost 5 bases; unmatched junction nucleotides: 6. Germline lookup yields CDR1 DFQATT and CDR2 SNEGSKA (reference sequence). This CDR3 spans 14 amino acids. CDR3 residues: CSARDFDSGETQYF. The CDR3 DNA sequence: TGCAGTGCTAGAGATTTTGATAGCGGGGAGACCCAGTACTTC.

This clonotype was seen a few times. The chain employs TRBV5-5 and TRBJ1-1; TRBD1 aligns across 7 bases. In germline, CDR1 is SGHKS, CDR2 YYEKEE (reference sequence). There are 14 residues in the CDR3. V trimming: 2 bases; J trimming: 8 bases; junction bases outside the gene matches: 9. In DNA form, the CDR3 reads TGTGCCAGCAGCTTAGACAGGGCCTCGAGGGAAGCTTTCTTT. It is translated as CASSLDRASREAFF.

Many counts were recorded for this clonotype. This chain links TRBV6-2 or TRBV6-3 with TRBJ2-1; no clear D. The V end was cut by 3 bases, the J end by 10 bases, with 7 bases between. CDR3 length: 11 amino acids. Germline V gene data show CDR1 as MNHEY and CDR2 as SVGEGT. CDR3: CASSYRWEQFF. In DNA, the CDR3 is TGTGCCAGCAGTTATAGGTGGGAGCAGTTCTTC.

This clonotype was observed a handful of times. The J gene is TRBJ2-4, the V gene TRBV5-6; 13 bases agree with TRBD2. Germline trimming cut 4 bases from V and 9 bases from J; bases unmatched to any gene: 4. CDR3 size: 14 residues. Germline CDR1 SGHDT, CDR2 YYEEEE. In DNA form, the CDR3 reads TGTGCCAGCAGCCCGACTAGCGGGGGGCCCATTCAGTACTTC. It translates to CASSPTSGGPIQYF. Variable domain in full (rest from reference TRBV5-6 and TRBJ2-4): DAGVTQSPTHLIKTRGQQVTLRCSPKSGHDTVSWYQQALGQGPQFIFQYYEEEERQRGNFPDRFSGHQFPNYSSELNVNALLLGDSALYLCASSPTSGGPIQYFGAGTRLSVL.

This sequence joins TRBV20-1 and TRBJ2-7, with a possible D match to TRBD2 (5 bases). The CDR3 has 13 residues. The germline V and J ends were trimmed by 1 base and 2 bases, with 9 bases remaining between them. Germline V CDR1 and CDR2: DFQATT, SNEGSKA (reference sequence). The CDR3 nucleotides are TGCAGTGCTAGAGGCGGGCCGACCTACGAGCAGTACTTC. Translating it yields CSARGGPTYEQYF.

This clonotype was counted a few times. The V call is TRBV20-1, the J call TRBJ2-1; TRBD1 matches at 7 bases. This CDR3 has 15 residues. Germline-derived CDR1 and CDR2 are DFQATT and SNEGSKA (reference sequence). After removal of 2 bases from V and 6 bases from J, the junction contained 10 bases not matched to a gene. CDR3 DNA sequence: TGCAGTGCTAGAAATTTGTTTCGGGACAGCAATGAGCAGTTCTTC. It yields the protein CSARNLFRDSNEQFF.

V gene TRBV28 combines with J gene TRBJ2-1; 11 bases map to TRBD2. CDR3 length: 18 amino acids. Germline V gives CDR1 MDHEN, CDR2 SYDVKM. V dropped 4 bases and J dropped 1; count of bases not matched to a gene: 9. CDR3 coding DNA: TGTGCCAGCAGTTCCAACCTTCCTAGCGGGAGGTCCTACAATGAGCAGTTCTTC. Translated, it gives CASSSNLPSGRSYNEQFF. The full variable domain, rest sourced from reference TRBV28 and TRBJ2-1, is DVKVTQSSRYLVKRTGEKVFLECVQDMDHENMFWYRQDPGLGLRLIYFSYDVKMKEKGDIPEGYSVSREKKERFSLILESASTNQTSMYLCASSSNLPSGRSYNEQFFGPGTRLTVL.

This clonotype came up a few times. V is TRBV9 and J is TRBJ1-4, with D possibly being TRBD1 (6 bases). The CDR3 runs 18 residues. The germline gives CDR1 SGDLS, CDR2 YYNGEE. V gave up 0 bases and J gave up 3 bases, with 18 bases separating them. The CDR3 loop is CASSVGSGGRFSNEKLFF. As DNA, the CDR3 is TGTGCCAGCAGCGTAGGTTCCGGGGGCCGCTTTTCTAATGAAAAACTGTTTTTT.

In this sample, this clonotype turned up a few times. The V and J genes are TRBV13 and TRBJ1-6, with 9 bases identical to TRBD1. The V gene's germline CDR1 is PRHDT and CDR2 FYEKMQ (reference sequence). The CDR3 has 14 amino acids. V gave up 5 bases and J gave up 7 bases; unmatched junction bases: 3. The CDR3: CASSATGGNSPLHF. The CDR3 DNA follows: TGTGCCAGCAGCGCGACAGGGGGGAATTCACCCCTCCACTTT.

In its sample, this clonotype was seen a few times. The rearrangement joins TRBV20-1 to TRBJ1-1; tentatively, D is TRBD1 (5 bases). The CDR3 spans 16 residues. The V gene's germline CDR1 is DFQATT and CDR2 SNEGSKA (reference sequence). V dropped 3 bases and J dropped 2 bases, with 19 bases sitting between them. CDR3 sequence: CSARGRVYPKNTEAFF. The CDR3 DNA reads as TGCAGTGCTAGGGGCAGGGTGTACCCCAAAAACACTGAAGCTTTCTTT.

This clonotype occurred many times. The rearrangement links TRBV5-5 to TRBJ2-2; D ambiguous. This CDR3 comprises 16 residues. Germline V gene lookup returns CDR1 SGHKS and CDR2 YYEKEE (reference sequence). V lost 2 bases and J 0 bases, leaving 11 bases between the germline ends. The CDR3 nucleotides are TGTGCCAGCAGCTTAGGACCCAGTCCGAACACCGGGGAGCTGTTTTTT. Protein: CASSLGPSPNTGELFF.

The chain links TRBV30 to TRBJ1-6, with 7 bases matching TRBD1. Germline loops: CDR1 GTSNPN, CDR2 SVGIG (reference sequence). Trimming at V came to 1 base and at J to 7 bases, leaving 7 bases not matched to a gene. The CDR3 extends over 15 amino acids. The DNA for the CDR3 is TGTGCCTGGAGTGCTGTGACAGGGATCAATTCACCCCTCCACTTT. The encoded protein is CAWSAVTGINSPLHF.